A single sample is the source of the 21 T cell receptor beta chains below, sequenced in a study of Ad26.COV2.S vaccination and SARS-CoV-2 variants. As to treatment: 15 to 20 received Ad26.COV2.S at low or high dose, single or two shots; 5 received placebo; per-sample allocation not given. The samples were gathered on day 63 after the first injection of vaccine or placebo. Profiling relied on immunoSEQ multiplex PCR, and the TCRdb table lists in-frame clones only, not all of them. The top ten hold 3.6% of the sample, which has about 400,000 clones, roughly 90% seen once. Source: peripheral blood, taken in a trial of Ad26.COV2.S vaccine versus placebo. These receptors came from a person aged 18-65 years who received the Ad26.COV2.S COVID-19 vaccine or a placebo.

Here the CDR3 reads CASSPGQAEKLFF. In DNA, the CDR3 is TGTGCCAGCTCACCAGGACAGGCGGAAAAACTGTTTTTT. This chain uses TRBV18 with TRBJ1-4; 7 nucleotides agree with TRBD1. This CDR3 has 13 amino acids. After removal of 2 bases from V and 8 bases from J, the junction contained 2 bases not matched to a gene. CDR1 is KGHSH, CDR2 LQKENI, per germline.

CDR3 loop: CASSTGRTYSYTF. CDR3 sequence (DNA): TGTGCCAGCAGCACGGGACGGACTTATTCCTACACCTTC. The rearrangement uses TRBV7-2 and TRBJ1-2; possible D gene TRBD1, 5 bases. V lost 5 bases to trimming and J lost 10 bases, with 17 bases between them. Germline lookup yields CDR1 SGHTA and CDR2 FQGNSA. This CDR3 comprises 13 residues.

J is TRBJ1-2 and V is TRBV9; D is ambiguous. The CDR3 has 12 residues. Trimming cost V 0 bases and J 4 bases, with 4 bases left between them. The germline CDR1 and CDR2 sequences are SGDLS and YYNGEE. The CDR3: CASSVVSYGYTF. The CDR3, as DNA: TGTGCCAGCAGCGTAGTCAGCTATGGCTACACCTTC.

The chain is built from TRBV28 and TRBJ2-3; maybe TRBD1 (5 bases). V dropped 4 bases and J dropped 2 bases, with 10 bases sitting between them. Germline lookup yields CDR1 MDHEN and CDR2 SYDVKM. This CDR3 spans 14 amino acids. DNA of the CDR3: TGTGCCAGCAGTTCTTGGGGCCTCACAGATACGCAGTATTTT. Its protein is CASSSWGLTDTQYF.

The chain links TRBV19 to TRBJ1-1, with D possibly TRBD1 on 5 matching bases. V lost 2 bases to trimming and J lost 4 bases, with 14 bases between them. The CDR3 contains 15 residues. Germline values: CDR1 LNHDA, CDR2 SQIVND (reference sequence). The CDR3 DNA sequence: TGTGCCAGTAGTATACAGGGTGTGGTGGGCACTGAAGCTTTCTTT. This gives the protein CASSIQGVVGTEAFF.

The rearrangement links TRBV4-3 to TRBJ2-7; no reliable D call. Germline loops: CDR1 LGHNA, CDR2 YSLEER. V was pared by 0 bases and J by 0 bases, with 9 bases between. The CDR3 has 15 residues. The CDR3 DNA follows: TGCGCCAGCAGCCAAGATCGGGCGGACTCCTACGAGCAGTACTTC. It translates to CASSQDRADSYEQYF.

The CDR3 bases are TGTGCCAGCAGCCGGGACAGGGTAAGGTCAGATACGCAGTATTTT. Translated: CASSRDRVRSDTQYF. V is TRBV28 and J is TRBJ2-3, with 9 bases lining up with TRBD1. This CDR3 has 15 amino acids. The germline V gene encodes CDR1 MDHEN and CDR2 SYDVKM. J gave up 4 bases and V 6 bases, and 8 bases lay outside the gene matches.

The genes are TRBV2 and TRBJ2-5; no definite D call. Trimming shortened V by 4 bases and J by 5 bases, and 8 bases separated the two germline ends. Per germline, CDR1 SNHLY and CDR2 FYNNEI. CDR3 length: 12 residues. CDR3 residues: CASSVVGETQYF. Written as DNA, the CDR3 is TGTGCCAGCAGTGTCGTCGGGGAGACCCAGTACTTC.

This clone was observed once. The V and J genes are TRBV12-3 or TRBV12-4 and TRBJ2-7, with D possibly matching TRBD1 (5 bases). The V and J ends lost 1 base and 6 bases respectively, with 10 bases between them. The CDR3 has 13 amino acids. The CDR3 DNA follows: TGTGCCAGCAGTTTAGGCAGGGTCGGCGAGCAGTACTTC. This translates into CASSLGRVGEQYF.

V gene TRBV10-3 combines with J gene TRBJ2-7; D ambiguous. V lost 5 bases to trimming and J lost 3 bases, with 14 bases between them. CDR1 and CDR2 (germline): ENHRY, SYGVKD. The CDR3 has 14 residues. CDR3 protein: CAISPEAYLYEQYF. The DNA for the CDR3 is TGTGCCATCAGTCCAGAGGCCTACCTCTACGAGCAGTACTTC.

V usage is TRBV10-3 and J usage is TRBJ2-5, with D hard to call. Between the trimmed V and J ends, which lost 5 bases and 9 bases, there was a span of 10 bases. This CDR3 has 11 amino acids. Germline V gives CDR1 ENHRY, CDR2 SYGVKD. The CDR3: CAISTGPAQYF. CDR3 DNA sequence: TGTGCCATCAGTACGGGCCCAGCCCAGTACTTC.

Turning to this clone: At the DNA level, this CDR3 is encoded by other sequences in the same sample as well. The chain employs TRBV5-6 and TRBJ1-1; D is unclear. The CDR3 is 13 amino acids. Germline V lookup: CDR1 SGHDT, CDR2 YYEEEE. Trimming took off 2 bases at V and 4 bases at J, with 9 bases between the two ends. CDR3 loop: CASSFGVGTEAFF. In nucleotides, the CDR3 is TGTGCCAGCAGCTTTGGGGTCGGCACTGAAGCTTTCTTT.

The chain joins TRBV27 to TRBJ1-2; D may be TRBD1 (6 bases). V was pared by 0 bases and J by 4 bases, with 15 bases between. CDR1 is MNHEY and CDR2 is SMNVEV in the germline V gene (reference sequence). The CDR3 has 16 residues. CDR3 nucleotides: TGTGCCAGCAGTTTATCTGTAGGGACAAGCCTCTATGGCTACACCTTC. Its protein is CASSLSVGTSLYGYTF.

The V and J genes are TRBV3-1 (or the pseudogene TRBV3-2) and TRBJ2-4; perhaps TRBD1 as D (5 bases). Trimming shortened V by 5 bases and J by 3 bases, and 11 bases separated the two germline ends. Germline CDR1 LGHDT, CDR2 YNNKEL (reference sequence). The CDR3 has 14 amino acids. CDR3 sequence reads: CASSEDIHKNIQYF. DNA for the CDR3: TGTGCCAGCAGCGAGGACATCCACAAAAACATTCAGTACTTC.

This clone was seen once. In DNA, the CDR3 is TGCGCCAGCAGCCCCTCTAGGGGAACTAATGAAAAACTGTTTTTT. As protein: CASSPSRGTNEKLFF. The genes are TRBV5-1 and TRBJ1-4, with a weak D call TRBD1 (5 bases). The CDR3 runs to 15 residues. CDR1 SGHRS and CDR2 YFSETQ come from the germline V gene. The V end lost 4 bases, the J end lost 1 base, and 11 bases lay between the germline ends.

The chain uses TRBV15 and TRBJ2-7; tentative D call: TRBD1 (5 bases). CDR3 length equals 14 residues. From germline, CDR1 is LNHNV and CDR2 YYDKDF (reference sequence). The V gene lost 6 bases and the J gene lost 2 bases, with 14 bases spanning the gap. Here the CDR3 reads CATRRGSETYEQYF. CDR3 in DNA: TGTGCCACCAGAAGGGGCAGCGAAACCTACGAGCAGTACTTC.

The CDR3, as DNA: TGCGCCAGCAGTGAGTCAGGACAGGGTGCAGAAGCTTTCTTT. Translated, it gives CASSESGQGAEAFF. The J gene is TRBJ1-1, the V gene TRBV10-1, with 8 bases identical to TRBD1. Germline CDR1 reads WNHNN; CDR2 reads SYGVQD (reference sequence). V trimming: 0 bases; J trimming: 8 bases; junction bases outside the gene matches: 5. The CDR3 extends over 14 amino acids.

This clone came up once. The V call is TRBV6-5, the J call TRBJ2-5; 7 nucleotides agree with TRBD1. Germline V gene data show CDR1 as MNHEY and CDR2 as SVGAGI. CDR3 size: 15 residues. V lost 6 bases and J lost 1; bases outside the gene matches: 8. CDR3 region: CASSRTTGVQETQYF. CDR3 coding DNA: TGTGCCAGCAGCCGCACCACAGGGGTCCAAGAGACCCAGTACTTC.

The rearrangement uses TRBV30 and TRBJ1-1, with a possible D match to TRBD1 (6 bases). The CDR3 is made up of 14 amino acids. Germline-derived CDR1 and CDR2 are GTSNPN and SVGIG (reference sequence). V lost 5 bases and J lost 5, with 18 bases in between. The CDR3 DNA sequence: TGTGCCTGGGGGGACATAGGTGTGTTTACTGAAGCTTTCTTT. It codes for CAWGDIGVFTEAFF.

This clone has just a few counts. The V and J genes are TRBV7-3 and TRBJ2-7; 9 bases align to TRBD2. Looked up from germline, CDR1 is SGHTA and CDR2 is FQGTGA. The V segment lost 3 bases and the J segment 0 bases; nucleotides outside the gene matches: 3. This CDR3 contains 15 residues. In DNA form, the CDR3 reads TGTGCCAGCAGCTTGCCTAGCGGGGCCTCCTACGAGCAGTACTTC. It encodes CASSLPSGASYEQYF.

The chain employs TRBV6-2 or TRBV6-3 and TRBJ1-5, with D perhaps matching TRBD1 (6 bases). This CDR3 spans 15 amino acids. V was cut by 4 bases and J by 2 bases, with 12 bases left in between. Germline CDR1 and CDR2: MNHEY and SVGEGT. CDR3 residues: CASSSTGLGNQPQHF. CDR3 in DNA: TGTGCCAGCAGTTCCACAGGGTTGGGCAATCAGCCCCAGCATTTT.